This T cell receptor beta chain was found in a study of blood T cell repertoires in COVID-19. The wider study: Acute and convalescent COVID-19 samples came from the United States, Italy and Spain. In each case, the material was cDNA or gDNA derived from T cells, B-cell-depleted T cells, or PBMCs.

The CDR3 extends over 17 amino acids. J lost 11 bases, V lost 3 bases, and 21 bases had no gene match. Looked up from germline, CDR1 is SGHAT and CDR2 is FQNNGV. In the authors' workflow: Scientists estimated how many nucleated cells there were by amplifying reference gene primers. Assay used: immunoSEQ multiplex PCR; TCRdb lists only in-frame clones, some missing. V, J and clone size reflect that table, while D and trimming were determined from the DNA. Altogether 170,000 or so clones are present, roughly 90% being singletons, with the ten largest covering 0.53%. This sequence originates from a man over 45 with acute or convalescent COVID-19. This chain joins TRBV11-2 and TRBJ1-1; 7 bases agree with TRBD1. The sample taken for sequencing was peripheral blood. The CDR3 sequence: CASSFIQNRQGRLGAFF. In DNA form, the CDR3 reads TGTGCCAGCAGCTTCATCCAAAACCGACAGGGAAGGCTCGGGGCTTTCTTT.